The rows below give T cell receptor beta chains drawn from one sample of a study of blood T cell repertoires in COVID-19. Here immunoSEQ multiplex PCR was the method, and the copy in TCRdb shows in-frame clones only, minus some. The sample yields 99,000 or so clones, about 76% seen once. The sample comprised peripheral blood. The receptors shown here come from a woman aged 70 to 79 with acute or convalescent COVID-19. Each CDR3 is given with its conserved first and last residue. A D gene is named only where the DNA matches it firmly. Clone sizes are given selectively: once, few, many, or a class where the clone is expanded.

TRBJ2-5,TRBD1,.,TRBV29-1,TGCAGCGTTACCCCGGGACAGGGGAGGGAAGAGACCCAGTACTTC,CSVTPGQGREETQYF
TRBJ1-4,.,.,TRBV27,TGTGCCAGCAGTCTAAACTTATTTGAAAAACTGTTTTTT,CASSLNLFEKLFF
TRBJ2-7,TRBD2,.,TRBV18,TGTGCCAGCTCACCATTAGCGGGGGGGATTTACGAGCAGTACTTC,CASSPLAGGIYEQYF
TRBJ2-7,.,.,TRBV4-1,TGCGCCAGCAGCCTCAAAGATGGGGGCCCGAGCTCCTACGAGCAGTACTTC,CASSLKDGGPSSYEQYF
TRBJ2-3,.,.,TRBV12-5,TGTGCTAGTGGTTTGGCGGTCGGGGGCACAGATACGCAGTATTTT,CASGLAVGGTDTQYF
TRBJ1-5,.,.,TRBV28,TGTGCCAGCAGTGCCCCGGGGAACCAGCCCCAGCATTTT,CASSAPGNQPQHF
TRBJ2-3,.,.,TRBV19,TGTGCCAGTAGTTTCGGGGGAACAGATACGCAGTATTTT,CASSFGGTDTQYF
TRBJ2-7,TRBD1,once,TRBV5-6,TGTGCCAGCAGCTCTGACAGGGGGTTGTCCTACGAGCAGTACTTC,CASSSDRGLSYEQYF
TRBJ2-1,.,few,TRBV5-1,TGCGCCAGCAGTAGAGGGGGTTACAATGAGCAGTTCTTC,CASSRGGYNEQFF
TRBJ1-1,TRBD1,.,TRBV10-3,TGTGCCATCAGTCCCGGGGGACAGGAGAACACTGAAGCTTTCTTT,CAISPGGQENTEAFF
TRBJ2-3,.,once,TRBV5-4,TGTGCCAGCAGCTTAGACAGGTCCCCAGATACGCAGTATTTT,CASSLDRSPDTQYF
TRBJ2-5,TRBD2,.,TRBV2,TGTGCCAGCAGTCCCAGCGGGGGGGCCTCAGAGACCCAGTACTTC,CASSPSGGASETQYF
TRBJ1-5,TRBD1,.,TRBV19,TGTGCCAGTAGTGTGGGACAGAGCAATCAGCCCCAGCATTTT,CASSVGQSNQPQHF
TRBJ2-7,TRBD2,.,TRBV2,TGTGCCAGCACGCAGCGGGGGACCTACGAGCAGTACTTC,CASTQRGTYEQYF
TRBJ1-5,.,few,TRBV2,TGTGCCAGCAAGGACAGCCGTAAAGCGAGCAATCAGCCCCAGCATTTT,CASKDSRKASNQPQHF
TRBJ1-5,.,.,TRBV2,TGTGCCAGCAGGAACTCAGGGGCCGGCAATCAGCCCCAGCATTTT,CASRNSGAGNQPQHF
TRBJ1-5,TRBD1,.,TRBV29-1,TGCAGCGGGTGGACAGGGGTTGGCCAGCCCCAGCATTTT,CSGWTGVGQPQHF
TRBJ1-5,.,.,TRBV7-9,TGTGCCAGCAGCTTGTCACATAGCAATCAGCCCCAGCATTTT,CASSLSHSNQPQHF
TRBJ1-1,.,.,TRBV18,TGTGCCAGCTCTCTTCAGGGGAGCACTGAAGCTTTCTTT,CASSLQGSTEAFF
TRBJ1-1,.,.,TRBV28,TGTGCCAGCAGTTTGAGGACAGTGAACACTGAAGCTTTCTTT,CASSLRTVNTEAFF
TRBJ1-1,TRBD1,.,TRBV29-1,TGCAGCGTTACGGGGACAGGCCCTGAAGCTTTCTTT,CSVTGTGPEAFF
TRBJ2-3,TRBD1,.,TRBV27,TGTGCCAGCAGGCACCCAGGACAGGGGTTCACAGATACGCAGTATTTT,CASRHPGQGFTDTQYF
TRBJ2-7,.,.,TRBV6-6,TGTGCCAGCAGTTACGGTAGCCCACTTGACGAGCAGTACTTC,CASSYGSPLDEQYF
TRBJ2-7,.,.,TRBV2,TGTGCCAGCAGTAAAAGACAGGAGGTAGCCTACGAGCAGTACTTC,CASSKRQEVAYEQYF
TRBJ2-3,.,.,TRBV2,TGTGCCAGCAGTTCCGGGACAATAGGAGCAGATACGCAGTATTTT,CASSSGTIGADTQYF
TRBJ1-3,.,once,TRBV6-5,TGTGCCAGCACCCCCAAGCTATCTGGAAACACCATATATTTT,CASTPKLSGNTIYF
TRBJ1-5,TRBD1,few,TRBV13,TGTGCCAGCAGCCAGGGACAGTACAGCAATCAGCCCCAGCATTTT,CASSQGQYSNQPQHF
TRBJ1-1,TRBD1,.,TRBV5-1,TGCGCCAGCAGCTTGGGGGCGACAGGGATAAGCACTGAAGCTTTCTTT,CASSLGATGISTEAFF
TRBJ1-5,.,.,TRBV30,TGTGCCTGGAGTTCCGACGGGGGACTCAGCAATCAGCCCCAGCATTTT,CAWSSDGGLSNQPQHF
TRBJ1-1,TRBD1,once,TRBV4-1,TGCGCCAGCAGCCATGGGGGACAGGGTAACACTGAAGCTTTCTTT,CASSHGGQGNTEAFF
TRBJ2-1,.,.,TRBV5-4,TGTGCCAGCAGCTTGGCTAGCGTTAATGAGCAGTTCTTC,CASSLASVNEQFF
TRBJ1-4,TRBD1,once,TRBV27,TGTGCCAGCGGGAACAGGGGACAACGGGAAAAACTGTTTTTT,CASGNRGQREKLFF
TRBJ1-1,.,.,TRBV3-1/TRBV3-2,TGTGCCAGCAGGGACAGAAGCGGAGAAGCTTTCTTT,CASRDRSGEAFF
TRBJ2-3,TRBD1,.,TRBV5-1,TGCGCCAGCAGCCAGGGGGTTGGTACAGATACGCAGTATTTT,CASSQGVGTDTQYF
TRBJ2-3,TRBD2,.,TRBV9,TGTGCCAGCAGCGGACGGACTAGCGGGGGGTGGGCAGATACGCAGTATTTT,CASSGRTSGGWADTQYF
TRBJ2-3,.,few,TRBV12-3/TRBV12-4,TGTGCCAATTCTCGGGGCACAGATACGCAGTATTTT,CANSRGTDTQYF